This T cell receptor beta chain comes out of a study of T cells in narcolepsy. Study information: Donors had narcolepsy type 1 or type 2, or were healthy controls.

A note on this clone: Its antigen is unknown.

Assay used: immunoSEQ multiplex PCR; TCRdb lists only in-frame clones, some missing. Of roughly 40,000 clones listed, over 75% are singletons. The V end lost 1 base, the J end lost 5 bases, and 15 bases lay between the germline ends. This CDR3 spans 15 amino acids. Germline assignment: CDR1 SGHRS and CDR2 YFSETQ. Study observations and caveats: Autoreactive HCRT-specific and TRIB2-specific clonotypes were marked in same-patient CSF-versus-blood CD4+ comparisons. Reportedly, autoreactive clonotypes were serially detected in patients' blood but not controls'. Some memory CD4+ repertoires had no autoreactive clone sequences.

The sequence came from a human donor with narcolepsy. The V gene is TRBV5-1, the J gene TRBJ2-5; perhaps TRBD2 as D (8 bases). The sample was CD45RA- memory CD4+ T cells from PBMCs. The chain's CDR3 is CASSLKTGTRETQYF. CDR3 DNA sequence: TGCGCCAGCAGCTTGAAGACAGGGACTAGGGAGACCCAGTACTTC.